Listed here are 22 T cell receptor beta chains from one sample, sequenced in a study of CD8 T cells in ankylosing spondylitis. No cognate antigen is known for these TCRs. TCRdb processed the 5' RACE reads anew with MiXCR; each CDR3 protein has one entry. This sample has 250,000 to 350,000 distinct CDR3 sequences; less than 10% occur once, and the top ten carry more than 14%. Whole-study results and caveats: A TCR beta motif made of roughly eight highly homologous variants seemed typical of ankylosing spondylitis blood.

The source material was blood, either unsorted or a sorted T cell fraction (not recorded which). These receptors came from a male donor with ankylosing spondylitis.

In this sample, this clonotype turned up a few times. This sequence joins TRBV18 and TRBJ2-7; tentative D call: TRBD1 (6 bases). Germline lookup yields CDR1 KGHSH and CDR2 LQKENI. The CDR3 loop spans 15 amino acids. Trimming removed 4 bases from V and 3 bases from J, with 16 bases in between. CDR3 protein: CASSRSGTPYYEQYF. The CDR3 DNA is TGTGCCAGCTCACGGTCCGGGACACCTTACTACGAGCAGTACTTC.

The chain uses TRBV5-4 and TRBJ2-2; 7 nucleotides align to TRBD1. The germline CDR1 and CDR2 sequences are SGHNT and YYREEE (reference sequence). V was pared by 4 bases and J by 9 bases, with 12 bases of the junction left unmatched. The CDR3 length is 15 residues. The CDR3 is CASSPRQGSYRELFF. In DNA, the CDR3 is TGTGCCAGCAGCCCGCGACAGGGTTCTTACCGGGAGCTGTTTTTT.

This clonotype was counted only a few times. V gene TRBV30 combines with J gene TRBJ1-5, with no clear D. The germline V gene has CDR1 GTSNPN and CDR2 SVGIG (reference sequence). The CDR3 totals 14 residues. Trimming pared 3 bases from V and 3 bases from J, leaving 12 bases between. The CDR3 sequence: CAWRGPGYNQPQHF. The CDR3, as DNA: TGTGCCTGGAGGGGTCCGGGCTACAATCAGCCCCAGCATTTT.

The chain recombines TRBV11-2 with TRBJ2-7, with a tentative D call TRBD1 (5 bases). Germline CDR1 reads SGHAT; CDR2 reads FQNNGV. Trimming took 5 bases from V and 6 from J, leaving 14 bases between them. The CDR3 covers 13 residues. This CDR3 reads CASSPRQSLEQYF. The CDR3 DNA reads TGTGCCAGCAGCCCCCGACAGTCCCTCGAGCAGTACTTC.

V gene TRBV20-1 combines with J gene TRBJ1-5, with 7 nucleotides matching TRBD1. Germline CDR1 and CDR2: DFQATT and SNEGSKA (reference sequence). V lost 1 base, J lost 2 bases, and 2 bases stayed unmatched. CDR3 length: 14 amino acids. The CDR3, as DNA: TGCAGTGCTAGAGGACAGGGTCGCAATCAGCCCCAGCATTTT. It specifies CSARGQGRNQPQHF.

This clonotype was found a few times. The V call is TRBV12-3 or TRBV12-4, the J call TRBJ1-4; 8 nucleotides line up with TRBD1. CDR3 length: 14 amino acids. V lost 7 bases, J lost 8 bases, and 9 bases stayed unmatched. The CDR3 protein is CASTPTGVREKLFF. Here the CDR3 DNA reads TGTGCCAGCACCCCGACAGGGGTTCGGGAAAAACTGTTTTTT.

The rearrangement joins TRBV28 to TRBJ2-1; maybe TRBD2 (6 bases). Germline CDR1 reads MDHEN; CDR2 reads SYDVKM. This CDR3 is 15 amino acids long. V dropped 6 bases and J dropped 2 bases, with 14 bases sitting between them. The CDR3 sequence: CASSLRLGTYNEQFF. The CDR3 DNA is TGTGCCAGCAGCCTAAGACTAGGGACCTACAATGAGCAGTTCTTC. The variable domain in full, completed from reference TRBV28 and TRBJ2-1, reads DVKVTQSSRYLVKRTGEKVFLECVQDMDHENMFWYRQDPGLGLRLIYFSYDVKMKEKGDIPEGYSVSREKKERFSLILESASTNQTSMYLCASSLRLGTYNEQFFGPGTRLTVL.

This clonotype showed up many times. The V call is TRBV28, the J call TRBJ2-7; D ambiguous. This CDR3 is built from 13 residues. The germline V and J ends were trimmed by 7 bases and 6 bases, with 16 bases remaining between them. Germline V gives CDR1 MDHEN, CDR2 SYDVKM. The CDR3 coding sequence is TGTGCCAGCAACCCGGACGGTCTGAGCGAGCAGTACTTC. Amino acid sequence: CASNPDGLSEQYF.

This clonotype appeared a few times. In nucleotides, the CDR3 is TGTGCCAGCAGCCAAGACCTCCCGGACTATTCACCCCTCCACTTT. It translates to CASSQDLPDYSPLHF. The genes are TRBV3-1 and TRBJ1-6; D unclear. CDR3 size: 15 residues. The V end was cut by 0 bases, the J end by 8 bases, with 11 bases between. Per germline, CDR1 LGHDT and CDR2 YNNKEL (reference sequence).

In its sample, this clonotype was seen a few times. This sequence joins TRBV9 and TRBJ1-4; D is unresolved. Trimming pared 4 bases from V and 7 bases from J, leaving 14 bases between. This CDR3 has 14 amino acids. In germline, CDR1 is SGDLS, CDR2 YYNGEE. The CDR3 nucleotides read TGTGCCAGCAGCCCCTTGGGGTCGAGTGAAAAACTGTTTTTT. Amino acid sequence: CASSPLGSSEKLFF.

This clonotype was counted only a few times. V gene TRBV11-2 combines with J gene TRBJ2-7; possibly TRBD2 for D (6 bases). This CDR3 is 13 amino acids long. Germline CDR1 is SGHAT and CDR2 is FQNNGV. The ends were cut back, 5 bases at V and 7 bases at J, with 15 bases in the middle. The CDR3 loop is CASSTDAGLEQYF. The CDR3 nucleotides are TGTGCCAGCAGCACTGACGCGGGGCTGGAGCAGTACTTC.

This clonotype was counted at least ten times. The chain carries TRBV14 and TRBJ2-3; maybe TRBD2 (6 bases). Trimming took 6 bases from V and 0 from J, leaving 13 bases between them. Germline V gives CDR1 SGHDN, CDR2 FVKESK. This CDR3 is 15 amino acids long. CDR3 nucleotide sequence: TGTGCCAGCAGAGGGACTCGCTCTAGCACAGATACGCAGTATTTT. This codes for CASRGTRSSTDTQYF.

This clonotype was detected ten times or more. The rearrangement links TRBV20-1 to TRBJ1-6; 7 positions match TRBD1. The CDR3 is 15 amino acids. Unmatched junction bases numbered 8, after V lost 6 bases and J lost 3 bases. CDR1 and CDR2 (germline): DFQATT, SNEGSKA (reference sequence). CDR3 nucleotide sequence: TGCAGTGCACAGAACCGGGACAGCTATAATTCACCCCTCCACTTT. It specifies CSAQNRDSYNSPLHF.

The CDR3 loop reads CASSLSGAGGLNNQPQHF. The CDR3 DNA sequence: TGTGCCAGCAGTTTATCCGGGGCAGGGGGCTTAAACAATCAGCCCCAGCATTTT. This chain links TRBV12-3 or TRBV12-4 with TRBJ1-5, with 8 positions matching TRBD1. The J segment lost 3 bases and the V segment lost 2 bases, leaving 12 bases of the junction unmatched. CDR3 length: 18 residues.

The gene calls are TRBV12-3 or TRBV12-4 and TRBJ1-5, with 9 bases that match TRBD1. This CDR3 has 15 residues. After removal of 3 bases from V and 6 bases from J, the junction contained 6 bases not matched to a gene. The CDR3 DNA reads TGTGCCAGCAGTTTTTGGACAGGGGTATCTCAGCCCCAGCATTTT. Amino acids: CASSFWTGVSQPQHF.

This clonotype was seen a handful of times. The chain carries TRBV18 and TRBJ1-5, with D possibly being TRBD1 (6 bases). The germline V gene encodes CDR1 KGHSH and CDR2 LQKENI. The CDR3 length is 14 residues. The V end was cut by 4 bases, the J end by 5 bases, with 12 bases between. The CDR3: CASSQQGRDQPQHF. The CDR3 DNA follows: TGTGCCAGCTCACAACAGGGAAGGGATCAGCCCCAGCATTTT.

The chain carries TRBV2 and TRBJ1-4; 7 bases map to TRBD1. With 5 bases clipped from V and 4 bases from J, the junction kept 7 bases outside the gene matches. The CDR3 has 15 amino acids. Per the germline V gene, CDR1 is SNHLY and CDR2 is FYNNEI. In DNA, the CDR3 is TGTGCCAGCAGTCGGGACAGAGCGCTTAATGAAAAACTGTTTTTT. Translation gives CASSRDRALNEKLFF.

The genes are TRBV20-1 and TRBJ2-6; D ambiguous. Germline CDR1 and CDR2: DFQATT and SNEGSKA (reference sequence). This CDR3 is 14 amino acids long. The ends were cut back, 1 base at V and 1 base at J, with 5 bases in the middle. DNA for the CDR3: TGCAGTGCTAGAGTTGGGTCTGGGGCCAACGTCCTGACTTTC. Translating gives CSARVGSGANVLTF.

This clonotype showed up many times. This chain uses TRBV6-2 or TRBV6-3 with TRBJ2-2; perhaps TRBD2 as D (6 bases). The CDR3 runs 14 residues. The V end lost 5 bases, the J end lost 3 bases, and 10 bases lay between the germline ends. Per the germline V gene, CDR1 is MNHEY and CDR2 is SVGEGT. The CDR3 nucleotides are TGTGCCAGCAGTCCCGGGACTCACACCGGGGAGCTGTTTTTT. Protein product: CASSPGTHTGELFF.

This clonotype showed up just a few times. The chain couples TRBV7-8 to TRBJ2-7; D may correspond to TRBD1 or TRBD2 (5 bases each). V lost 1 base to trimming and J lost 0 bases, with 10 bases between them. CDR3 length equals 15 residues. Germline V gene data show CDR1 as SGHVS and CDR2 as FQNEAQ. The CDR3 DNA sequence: TGTGCCAGCAGCTTAGGACGGGGCCACTCCTACGAGCAGTACTTC. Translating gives CASSLGRGHSYEQYF.

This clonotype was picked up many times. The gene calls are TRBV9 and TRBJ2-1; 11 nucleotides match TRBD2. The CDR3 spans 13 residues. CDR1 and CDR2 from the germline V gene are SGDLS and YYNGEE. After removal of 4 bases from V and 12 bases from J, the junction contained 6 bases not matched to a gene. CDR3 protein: CASSKTSGSGQFF. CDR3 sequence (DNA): TGTGCCAGCAGCAAAACTAGCGGGAGTGGGCAGTTCTTC.

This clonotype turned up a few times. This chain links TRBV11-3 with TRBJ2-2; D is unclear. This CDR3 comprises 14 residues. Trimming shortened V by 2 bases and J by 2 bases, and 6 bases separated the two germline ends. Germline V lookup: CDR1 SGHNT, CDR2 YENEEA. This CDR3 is CASSLNPNTGELFF. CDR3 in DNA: TGTGCCAGCAGCTTAAACCCAAACACCGGGGAGCTGTTTTTT.